The 17 T cell receptor beta chains below were found in one sample sequenced in a study of OX40 agonist ivuxolimab in advanced cancers. Sequenced by immunoSEQ multiplex PCR; TCRdb stores in-frame clones only, minus some. Of around 40,000 clones listed, 75% to 90% were seen once; the top ten hold 9.5% to 13%. Specimen: CD4+ or CD8+ T cells sorted from blood, collected in a trial of the OX40 agonist ivuxolimab. The source is an adult with an advanced solid tumor such as melanoma, head and neck, liver or kidney cancer.

Notes on this clone: The sample contains more than one DNA sequence encoding this CDR3. The rearrangement uses TRBV4-1 and TRBJ1-1, with no clear D. Germline CDR1 reads MGHRA; CDR2 reads YSYEKL. V gave up 1 base and J gave up 1 base, with 4 bases separating them. This CDR3 is 13 amino acids long. The CDR3 bases are TGCGCCAGCAGCCAAGGGCGGAACACTGAAGCTTTCTTT. Residues: CASSQGRNTEAFF.

This clone was seen just once. This CDR3 is CASSLAGVLGYGYTF. For the CDR3, the DNA is TGTGCCAGCAGCTTGGCCGGGGTCCTGGGCTATGGCTACACCTTC. This sequence joins TRBV5-6 and TRBJ1-2; no definite D call. This CDR3 spans 15 amino acids. Germline CDR1 reads SGHDT; CDR2 reads YYEEEE. The V end lost 0 bases, the J end lost 4 bases, and 13 bases lay between the germline ends.

The CDR3 DNA reads as TGTGCCAGCAGTTACGACAGTAGCTACGAGCAGTACTTC. This encodes CASSYDSSYEQYF. This chain uses TRBV6-5 with TRBJ2-7; D may be TRBD1 (5 bases). The CDR3 is 13 amino acids. Looked up from germline, CDR1 is MNHEY and CDR2 is SVGAGI. V dropped 2 bases and J dropped 3 bases, with 8 bases sitting between them.

J is TRBJ2-5 and V is TRBV7-9, with D possibly matching TRBD1 (6 bases). The ends were cut back, 5 bases at V and 4 bases at J, with 14 bases in the middle. The CDR3 totals 14 residues. Germline CDR1 is SEHNR and CDR2 is FQNEAQ (reference sequence). The CDR3 DNA is TGTGCCAGCAGCCCTCCCAGGGGATCAGAGACCCAGTACTTC. Translating gives CASSPPRGSETQYF.

The chain uses TRBV7-7 and TRBJ2-1; maybe TRBD1 (6 bases). Per germline, CDR1 SSHAT and CDR2 FNYEAQ (reference sequence). V gave up 3 bases and J gave up 8 bases, with 14 bases separating them. This CDR3 has 14 residues. The CDR3 bases are TGTGCCAGCAGCTTTCGTGGCAGGGGCGATGAGCAGTTCTTC. It codes for CASSFRGRGDEQFF.

The chain couples TRBV28 to TRBJ2-5, with 9 positions matching TRBD2. Germline V gene lookup returns CDR1 MDHEN and CDR2 SYDVKM. The CDR3 runs 14 residues. J was trimmed by 2 bases and V by 7 bases; bases with no gene match: 5. CDR3 residues: CASKREAEQETQYF. CDR3 nucleotides: TGTGCCAGCAAGCGGGAGGCGGAGCAAGAGACCCAGTACTTC. The full variable domain, in which reference TRBV28 and TRBJ2-5 provide the parts outside the CDR3, is DVKVTQSSRYLVKRTGEKVFLECVQDMDHENMFWYRQDPGLGLRLIYFSYDVKMKEKGDIPEGYSVSREKKERFSLILESASTNQTSMYLCASKREAEQETQYFGPGTRLLVL.

V and J are TRBV27 and TRBJ1-2, with 9 nucleotides matching TRBD1. The germline V gene has CDR1 MNHEY and CDR2 SMNVEV (reference sequence). V was clipped by 6 bases and J by 7 bases; unmatched bases: 3. This CDR3 spans 12 amino acids. CDR3 DNA sequence: TGTGCCAGCAGAAAGACAGGGGGTGGCTACACCTTC. This sequence encodes CASRKTGGGYTF.

V usage is TRBV27 and J usage is TRBJ1-5, with D perhaps matching TRBD1 (5 bases). This CDR3 spans 15 amino acids. In germline, CDR1 is MNHEY, CDR2 SMNVEV (reference sequence). V shed 5 bases and J shed 0 bases, with 11 bases lying between them. The CDR3 is CASSVDTYSNQPQHF. The CDR3 DNA follows: TGTGCCAGCAGTGTGGACACTTATAGCAATCAGCCCCAGCATTTT.

This chain uses TRBV18 with TRBJ2-1; D might be TRBD1 (5 bases). This CDR3 has 16 amino acids. The V and J ends lost 4 bases and 5 bases respectively, with 18 bases between them. Germline CDR1 reads KGHSH; CDR2 reads LQKENI. The DNA for the CDR3 is TGTGCCAGCTCACAGGAGTTCAGGGCCCCCCACAATGAGCAGTTCTTC. This sequence encodes CASSQEFRAPHNEQFF.

CDR3 DNA: TGTGCCACCAGCAGAGACAGGGCGGGGGAAGGGGAGACCCAGTACTTC. Translated, it gives CATSRDRAGEGETQYF. The J gene is TRBJ2-5, the V gene TRBV15; 7 bases match TRBD2. Germline CDR1 is LNHNV and CDR2 is YYDKDF (reference sequence). V lost 0 bases to trimming and J lost 5 bases; unmatched junction nucleotides: 9. This CDR3 is built from 16 residues.

The CDR3 DNA follows: TGTGCCATCCGGACAGGCACCTCCTACGAGCAGTACTTC. Translating it yields CAIRTGTSYEQYF. The chain carries TRBV10-3 and TRBJ2-7, with TRBD1 matching 7 bases. This CDR3 is built from 13 residues. The V gene's germline CDR1 is ENHRY and CDR2 SYGVKD. V shed 8 bases, J shed 0 bases, and the junction held 4 bases outside the gene matches.

The chain uses TRBV7-2 and TRBJ1-2; the D is unclear. Germline CDR1 and CDR2: SGHTA and FQGNSA. Deletions cut 4 bases from V and 1 base from J, with 7 bases between. The CDR3 consists of 13 residues. The chain's CDR3 is CASSSFGNYGYTF. In DNA form, the CDR3 reads TGTGCCAGCAGCTCTTTCGGTAACTATGGCTACACCTTC.

This clone has more than one count but fewer than ten. The chain has TRBV30 and TRBJ1-2, with D unclear. Germline values: CDR1 GTSNPN, CDR2 SVGIG (reference sequence). The CDR3 extends over 12 amino acids. V was pared by 7 bases and J by 0 bases, with 9 bases between. The CDR3 is CASDLANYGYTF. In DNA, the CDR3 is TGTGCCTCCGACTTAGCTAACTATGGCTACACCTTC.

The chain recombines TRBV7-6 with TRBJ2-1; D not resolved. This CDR3 contains 13 residues. Trimming pared 3 bases from V and 8 bases from J, leaving 11 bases between. Germline-derived CDR1 and CDR2 are SGHVS and FNYEAQ. The CDR3 reads CASSFAPWDEQFF. The DNA of the CDR3 is TGTGCCAGCAGCTTCGCCCCCTGGGATGAGCAGTTCTTC.

This clone was observed a handful of times. The chain links TRBV10-2 to TRBJ1-5; no reliable D call. Trimming took 6 bases from V and 2 from J, leaving 14 bases between them. The CDR3 sequence is 15 residues long. Germline V gene lookup returns CDR1 WSHSY and CDR2 SAAADI. The CDR3 loop is CASREDWRGNQPQHF. The CDR3 DNA reads TGCGCCAGCAGGGAAGATTGGCGGGGCAATCAGCCCCAGCATTTT.

This sequence joins TRBV5-8 and TRBJ2-7; no definite D call. Germline lookup yields CDR1 SGHTS and CDR2 YDEGEE. Trimming took off 0 bases at V and 2 bases at J, with 9 bases between the two ends. CDR3 size: 14 residues. CDR3 residues: CASSLALQAYEQYF. The CDR3 DNA reads TGTGCCAGCAGCTTGGCTTTGCAGGCCTACGAGCAGTACTTC.

This rearrangement joins TRBV7-9 to TRBJ2-7; TRBD1 aligns across 9 bases. There are 13 residues in the CDR3. From germline, CDR1 is SEHNR and CDR2 FQNEAQ (reference sequence). The V gene end was trimmed by 6 bases and the J gene end by 5 bases; junction bases not matched to a gene: 5. CDR3 in DNA: TGTGCCAGCAGTCCCGACAGGGGGGACGAGCAGTACTTC. Protein sequence: CASSPDRGDEQYF.